The 17 T cell receptor beta chains presented below share a single source sample, sequenced in a study of T cell responses to AZD1222 COVID-19 vaccine. Sequencing used immunoSEQ multiplex PCR; TCRdb keeps in-frame clones, though not all of them. The repertoire holds approximately 50,000 clones, with more than 70% as singletons. The sequencing used peripheral blood, collected on day 0 of MenACWY control vaccination. The receptor set was obtained from an adult in good health.

The chain is built from TRBV6-2 or TRBV6-3 and TRBJ2-3; 8 bases are a match to TRBD2. The CDR3 extends over 16 amino acids. V gave up 4 bases and J gave up 0 bases; unmatched junction bases: 6. Germline-derived CDR1 and CDR2 are MNHEY and SVGEGT. The CDR3: CASSSGTRKSTDTQYF. The DNA for the CDR3 is TGTGCCAGCAGTTCCGGGACTAGGAAGAGCACAGATACGCAGTATTTT.

In its sample, this clone was seen once. The V and J genes are TRBV29-1 and TRBJ2-7; D assignment may be TRBD1 or TRBD2 (5 bases each). V was cut by 1 base and J by 4 bases, with 17 bases left in between. This CDR3 contains 15 residues. Germline assignment: CDR1 SQVTM and CDR2 ANQGSEA. Written as DNA, the CDR3 is TGCAGCGTTGAAGCACGGGACCAAATAGGGTACGAGCAGTACTTC. Protein sequence: CSVEARDQIGYEQYF.

The chain carries TRBV7-9 and TRBJ1-1, with D possibly TRBD1 on 6 matching bases. This CDR3 spans 16 amino acids. The germline V and J ends were trimmed by 5 bases and 4 bases, with 20 bases remaining between them. Per germline, CDR1 SEHNR and CDR2 FQNEAQ (reference sequence). CDR3 DNA sequence: TGTGCCAGCAGCAATTCGAGTGGGGGGCTGGTCACTGAAGCTTTCTTT. Translated, it gives CASSNSSGGLVTEAFF.

The chain couples TRBV28 to TRBJ1-4, with 7 bases lining up with TRBD1. This CDR3 has 14 residues. Unmatched junction bases numbered 7, after V lost 6 bases and J lost 6 bases. CDR1 MDHEN and CDR2 SYDVKM come from the germline V gene. The DNA of the CDR3 is TGTGCCAGCAGCCCCCCACAGGGGTATGAAAAACTGTTTTTT. Encoded protein: CASSPPQGYEKLFF.

The genes are TRBV5-1 and TRBJ2-3; D possibly corresponds to TRBD2 (6 bases). Trimming pared 1 base from V and 3 bases from J, leaving 12 bases between. CDR3 length: 15 amino acids. CDR1 SGHRS and CDR2 YFSETQ come from the germline V gene. The chain's CDR3 is CASSLSAGLTDTQYF. CDR3 sequence (DNA): TGCGCCAGCAGCTTGTCGGCGGGGCTAACAGATACGCAGTATTTT.

The genes are TRBV6-5 and TRBJ1-1, with 8 bases aligning to TRBD1. V gave up 5 bases and J gave up 3 bases; unmatched junction bases: 2. Germline-derived CDR1 and CDR2 are MNHEY and SVGAGI. The CDR3 consists of 13 residues. The CDR3: CASSKGQDTEAFF. CDR3 sequence (DNA): TGTGCCAGCAGTAAGGGACAGGACACTGAAGCTTTCTTT.

This rearrangement joins TRBV6-2 or TRBV6-3 to TRBJ1-5; 7 bases map to TRBD1. The CDR3 is made up of 15 amino acids. The trim removed 4 bases at V and 3 bases at J, leaving 6 bases unmatched. Per the germline V gene, CDR1 is MNHEY and CDR2 is SVGEGT. For the CDR3, the DNA is TGTGCCAGCAGTTCTGGGACAGCGAACAATCAGCCCCAGCATTTT. Amino acids: CASSSGTANNQPQHF.

This chain links TRBV5-1 with TRBJ1-2; a weak D match, TRBD1 (5 bases). The CDR3 is made up of 16 amino acids. Germline values: CDR1 SGHRS, CDR2 YFSETQ. The V end was cut by 0 bases, the J end by 8 bases, with 20 bases between. The CDR3 DNA is TGCGCCAGCAGCTTGGGTGCGACAGCGATCCTGAGGGGCTACACCTTC. Its protein product is CASSLGATAILRGYTF.

This sequence joins TRBV13 and TRBJ2-5; 7 bases line up with TRBD2. CDR3 length: 19 residues. The trim removed 2 bases at V and 0 bases at J, leaving 15 bases unmatched. Germline lookup yields CDR1 PRHDT and CDR2 FYEKMQ (reference sequence). The CDR3 reads CASSLSPAVVAGYQETQYF. In DNA, the CDR3 is TGTGCCAGCAGCTTAAGCCCCGCTGTGGTAGCGGGTTACCAAGAGACCCAGTACTTC.

This clone was detected only a few times. The CDR3 coding sequence is TGTGCCAGCAGTTCCCCGGGGACAGGGTTGGCTTTCTTT. It codes for CASSSPGTGLAFF. V gene TRBV6-5 combines with J gene TRBJ1-1; 9 positions agree with TRBD1. V gave up 4 bases and J gave up 11 bases; unmatched junction bases: 8. Germline V gives CDR1 MNHEY, CDR2 SVGAGI. This CDR3 has 13 residues.

The V and J genes are TRBV7-2 and TRBJ2-7; 8 positions agree with TRBD1. Germline assignment: CDR1 SGHTA and CDR2 FQGNSA. Germline trimming cut 1 base from V and 0 bases from J; bases unmatched to any gene: 5. This CDR3 has 16 residues. The CDR3 here is CASSLDSGQVSYEQYF. Written as DNA, the CDR3 is TGTGCCAGCAGCTTAGACTCGGGACAGGTCTCCTACGAGCAGTACTTC.

The CDR3 loop is CASSFTSGKYNEQFF. The CDR3 DNA reads as TGTGCCAGCAGCTTCACTAGCGGGAAATACAATGAGCAGTTCTTC. V gene TRBV5-4 combines with J gene TRBJ2-1, with TRBD2 identical over 10 bases. CDR1 is SGHNT and CDR2 is YYREEE in the germline V gene (reference sequence). V gave up 2 bases and J gave up 4 bases; unmatched junction bases: 3. The CDR3 has 15 amino acids.

The V gene is TRBV7-9, the J gene TRBJ2-7, with 13 bases aligning to TRBD2. The CDR3 runs 16 residues. With 1 base clipped from V and 5 bases from J, the junction kept 5 bases outside the gene matches. CDR1 and CDR2 (germline): SEHNR, FQNEAQ (reference sequence). The CDR3 reads CASSLVPGLAGNEQYF. CDR3 sequence (DNA): TGTGCCAGCAGCTTAGTACCGGGACTAGCGGGGAACGAGCAGTACTTC.

The chain uses TRBV7-9 and TRBJ1-6; the match to TRBD1 covers 8 bases. CDR1 is SEHNR and CDR2 is FQNEAQ in the germline V gene (reference sequence). V lost 5 bases, J lost 7 bases, and 10 bases stayed unmatched. The CDR3 runs 16 residues. This CDR3 is CASSPPLTGVNSPLHF. The CDR3 region has the DNA TGTGCCAGCAGCCCGCCTCTGACAGGGGTAAATTCACCCCTCCACTTT.

The chain combines TRBV3-1 (or the pseudogene TRBV3-2) with TRBJ2-1, with 14 bases lining up with TRBD2. The CDR3 runs to 16 residues. The J segment lost 7 bases and the V segment lost 4 bases, leaving 6 bases of the junction unmatched. The germline gives CDR1 LGHDT, CDR2 YNNKEL (reference sequence). In DNA form, the CDR3 reads TGTGCCAGCAGCCGCCCCGGACTAGCGGGAGGTAATGAGCAGTTCTTC. It codes for CASSRPGLAGGNEQFF.

V usage is TRBV11-2 and J usage is TRBJ1-6; maybe TRBD1 (6 bases). CDR3 length: 16 residues. Germline assignment: CDR1 SGHAT and CDR2 FQNNGV. V was pared by 6 bases and J by 1 base, with 13 bases between. CDR3 sequence: CASSSFQGSYNSPLHF. Here the CDR3 DNA reads TGTGCCAGCAGTTCCTTTCAGGGGTCCTATAATTCACCCCTCCACTTT.

This clone came up once. J is TRBJ1-5 and V is TRBV5-4, with 7 bases aligning to TRBD1. This CDR3 is 13 amino acids long. With 4 bases clipped from V and 4 bases from J, the junction kept 2 bases outside the gene matches. Germline CDR1 is SGHNT and CDR2 is YYREEE (reference sequence). CDR3 sequence reads: CASSVQGNQPQHF. For the CDR3, the DNA is TGTGCCAGCAGCGTACAGGGGAATCAGCCCCAGCATTTT.